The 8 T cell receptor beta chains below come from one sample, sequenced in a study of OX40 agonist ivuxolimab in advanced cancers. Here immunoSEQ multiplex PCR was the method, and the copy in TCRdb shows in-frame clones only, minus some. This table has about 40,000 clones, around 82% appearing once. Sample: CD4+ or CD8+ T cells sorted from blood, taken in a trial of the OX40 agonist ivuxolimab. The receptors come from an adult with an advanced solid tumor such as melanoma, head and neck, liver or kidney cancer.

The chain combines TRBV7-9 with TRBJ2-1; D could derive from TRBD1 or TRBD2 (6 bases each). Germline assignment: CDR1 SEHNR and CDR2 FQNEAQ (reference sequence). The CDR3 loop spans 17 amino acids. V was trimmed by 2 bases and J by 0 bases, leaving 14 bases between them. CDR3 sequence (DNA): TGTGCCAGCAGCTTATCATTGGGGGGCCTCTCCTACAATGAGCAGTTCTTC. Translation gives CASSLSLGGLSYNEQFF.

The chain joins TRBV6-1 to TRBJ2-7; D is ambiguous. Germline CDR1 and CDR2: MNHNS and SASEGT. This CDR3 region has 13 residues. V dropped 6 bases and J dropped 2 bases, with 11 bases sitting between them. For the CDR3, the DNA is TGTGCCAGCAGGTACGGTGACCCCTACGAGCAGTACTTC. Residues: CASRYGDPYEQYF.

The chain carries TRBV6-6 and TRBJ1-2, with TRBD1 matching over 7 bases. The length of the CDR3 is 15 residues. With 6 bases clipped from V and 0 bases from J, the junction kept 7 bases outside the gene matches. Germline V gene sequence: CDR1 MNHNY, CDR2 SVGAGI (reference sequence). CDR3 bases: TGTGCCAGCAGGGAACCCGGGACAGCTAACTATGGCTACACCTTC. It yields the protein CASREPGTANYGYTF.

The CDR3 here is CASSGPSVWTSTDTQYF. The CDR3 DNA is TGTGCCAGCAGCGGGCCTAGCGTCTGGACTAGCACAGATACGCAGTATTTT. The chain links TRBV5-8 to TRBJ2-3, with D tentatively TRBD2 (6 bases). The V gene's germline CDR1 is SGHTS and CDR2 YDEGEE. Trimming shortened V by 4 bases and J by 0 bases, and 18 bases separated the two germline ends. The CDR3 has 17 residues.

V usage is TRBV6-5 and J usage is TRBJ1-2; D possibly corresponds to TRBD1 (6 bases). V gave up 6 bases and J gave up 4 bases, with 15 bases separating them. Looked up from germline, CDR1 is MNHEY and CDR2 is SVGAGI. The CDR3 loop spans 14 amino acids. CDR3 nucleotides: TGTGCCAGCAGACTATCGGACAGTTTCTATGGCTACACCTTC. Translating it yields CASRLSDSFYGYTF.

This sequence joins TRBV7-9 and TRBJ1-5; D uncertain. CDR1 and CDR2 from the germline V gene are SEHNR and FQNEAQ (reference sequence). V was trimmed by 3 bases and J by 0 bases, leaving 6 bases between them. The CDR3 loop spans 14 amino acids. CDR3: CASSFTGSNQPQHF. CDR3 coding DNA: TGTGCCAGCAGCTTTACGGGTAGCAATCAGCCCCAGCATTTT.

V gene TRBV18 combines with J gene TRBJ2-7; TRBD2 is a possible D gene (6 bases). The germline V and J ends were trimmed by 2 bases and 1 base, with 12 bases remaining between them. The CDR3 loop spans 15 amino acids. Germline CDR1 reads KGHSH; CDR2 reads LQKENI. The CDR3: CASSPSGFSSYEQYF. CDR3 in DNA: TGTGCCAGCTCACCAAGCGGGTTTTCTTCCTACGAGCAGTACTTC.

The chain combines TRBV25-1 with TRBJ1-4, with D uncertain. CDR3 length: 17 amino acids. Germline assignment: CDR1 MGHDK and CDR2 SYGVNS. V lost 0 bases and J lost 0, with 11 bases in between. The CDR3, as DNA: TGTGCCAGCAGTGAATATGGTAGAGGTCCAACTAATGAAAAACTGTTTTTT. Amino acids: CASSEYGRGPTNEKLFF.